Each of the 21 T cell receptor beta chains below was sequenced from the same sample in a study of post-analysis software for immune sequencing data. Study-level findings and limits: Five TRBV segments were significantly more frequent in patients than in controls. TRBV5-6, TRBV5-1 and TRBV20-1 were among these segments.

These receptors have no identified antigens. Sequencing libraries made from TCR beta cDNA carried unique molecular identifiers. One entry per CDR3 protein results from TCRdb running MiXCR on the PCR reads. This sample has just over 250,000 distinct CDR3 sequences, with 36% found just once. Sample: blood. These receptors were obtained from a girl aged 10-17 years with multiple sclerosis.

The table lists this clonotype with many counts. The chain employs TRBV5-1 and TRBJ2-5, with D possibly TRBD1 on 6 matching bases. The CDR3 is made up of 15 amino acids. Per germline, CDR1 SGHRS and CDR2 YFSETQ. The V and J ends lost 6 bases and 5 bases respectively, with 20 bases between them. Here the CDR3 reads CASTAIATRGETQYF. The DNA for the CDR3 is TGCGCCAGCACCGCTATAGCGACAAGGGGGGAGACCCAGTACTTC.

On this clonotype itself: A single base separates this from a much larger clone, so it may be a read error. The chain recombines TRBV5-5 with TRBJ1-2; TRBD1 matches 8 bases. The CDR3 covers 15 residues. The germline CDR1 and CDR2 sequences are SGHKS and YYEKEE (reference sequence). V lost 4 bases and J lost 8; bases outside the gene matches: 13. The CDR3 region is CASSRRGQGLEGYTF. The CDR3, as DNA: TGTGCCAGCAGCCGACGTGGACAGGGTTTAGAGGGCTACACCTTC.

The chain combines TRBV7-9 with TRBJ2-5, with D unclear. This CDR3 comprises 13 residues. Deletions cut 5 bases from V and 4 bases from J, with 11 bases between. CDR1 SEHNR and CDR2 FQNEAQ come from the germline V gene (reference sequence). The DNA for the CDR3 is TGTGCCAGCAGCCGCCCGCCCGGAGAGACCCAGTACTTC. It is translated as CASSRPPGETQYF.

This clonotype was counted a few times. The chain has TRBV5-6 and TRBJ2-1; 9 nucleotides match TRBD2. CDR3 length equals 15 residues. Germline CDR1 SGHDT, CDR2 YYEEEE. The junction had 6 bases not matched to a gene; V was cut back by 0 bases and J by 8 bases. CDR3: CASSLDLAGRYEQFF. CDR3 in DNA: TGTGCCAGCAGCTTGGACCTAGCGGGAAGGTATGAGCAGTTCTTC.

The V and J genes are TRBV3-1 and TRBJ2-7; a weak D match, TRBD2 (6 bases). CDR1 and CDR2 from the germline V gene are LGHDT and YNNKEL (reference sequence). Trimming shortened V by 2 bases and J by 11 bases, and 25 bases separated the two germline ends. The CDR3 is 16 residues long. The CDR3 DNA reads TGTGCCAGCAGCCAACGGGCAGCGAGGGGCCGGGGGTGGAAGTACTTC. This sequence encodes CASSQRAARGRGWKYF.

Note on this clonotype: At one boundary the junction diverges from the germline segment, which might be a read error. V is TRBV20-1 and J is TRBJ2-7; 10 bases map to TRBD2. The CDR3 length is 15 residues. From germline, CDR1 is DFQATT and CDR2 SNEGSKA (reference sequence). The CDR3 protein is CGASIGSGRSIEQYF. The CDR3 DNA reads as TGCGGTGCTTCCATAGGTAGCGGGAGGTCGATCGAGCAGTACTTC.

The sample holds many counts of this clonotype. The V and J genes are TRBV28 and TRBJ1-1; D remains ambiguous. The CDR3 is made up of 12 amino acids. The V end was cut by 7 bases, the J end by 1 base, with 7 bases between. Per the germline V gene, CDR1 is MDHEN and CDR2 is SYDVKM. CDR3 sequence reads: CASTPGNTEAFF. DNA of the CDR3: TGTGCCAGCACGCCAGGGAACACTGAAGCTTTCTTT.

This clonotype appeared many times. The rearrangement links TRBV5-1 to TRBJ2-1; TRBD2 might be the D (7 bases). In germline, CDR1 is SGHRS, CDR2 YFSETQ. The V and J ends lost 4 bases and 1 base respectively, with 12 bases between them. This CDR3 spans 15 amino acids. The CDR3 DNA reads TGCGCCAGCAGCCCGGGGGGCGGTTCCTACAATGAGCAGTTCTTC. This sequence encodes CASSPGGGSYNEQFF.

A note on this clonotype: A single base separates this from a much larger clone, so it may be a read error. The J gene is TRBJ2-1, the V gene TRBV6-6; no clear D gene. The J call may be mistaken, given a closer DNA end match to TRBJ2-7. The CDR3 runs 15 residues. Germline CDR1 MNHNY, CDR2 SVGAGI (reference sequence). CDR3 protein: CASLSGRSSYNEQYF. CDR3 nucleotide sequence: TGTGCCAGCCTCTCCGGCAGGAGCTCCTACAATGAGCAGTACTTC.

This clonotype was observed many times. V usage is TRBV7-8 and J usage is TRBJ2-7; TRBD2 matches 8 bases. The germline V gene encodes CDR1 SGHVS and CDR2 FQNEAQ. Germline trimming cut 1 base from V and 4 bases from J; bases unmatched to any gene: 3. This CDR3 spans 14 amino acids. The CDR3 sequence is CASSLEAGGYEQYF. In DNA form, the CDR3 reads TGTGCCAGCAGCTTAGAGGCGGGGGGATACGAGCAGTACTTC.

This clonotype was detected only a few times. The chain employs TRBV12-3 or TRBV12-4 and TRBJ2-3, with 11 bases that match TRBD2. The CDR3 consists of 18 residues. Trimming cost V 1 base and J 1 base; bases outside gene matches: 7. CDR3 DNA sequence: TGTGCCAGCAGTTTAGGGAATAGCGGGGGGGCGGGCACAGATACGCAGTATTTT. Amino acids: CASSLGNSGGAGTDTQYF.

The V call is TRBV5-1, the J call TRBJ1-4, with TRBD1 matching 8 bases. Germline CDR1 and CDR2: SGHRS and YFSETQ. The CDR3 runs 13 residues. The V gene end was trimmed by 7 bases and the J gene end by 6 bases; junction bases not matched to a gene: 5. The CDR3 nucleotides are TGCGCCAGCGGTCAGGGGGCGTATGAAAAACTGTTTTTT. Its protein is CASGQGAYEKLFF.

This clonotype was counted many times. The rearrangement links TRBV20-1 to TRBJ2-1, with TRBD2 identical over 7 bases. There are 14 residues in the CDR3. Looked up from germline, CDR1 is DFQATT and CDR2 is SNEGSKA (reference sequence). The ends lost 5 bases at V and 6 bases at J; junction bases unmatched: 10. CDR3 loop: CSAGPAGSSNEQFF. CDR3 DNA: TGCAGTGCTGGGCCAGCGGGGTCTAGCAATGAGCAGTTCTTC.

This clonotype was counted at least ten times. The CDR3 DNA is TGTGCCAGCGCCTGGGGAGAGCAGTTCTTC. Protein: CASAWGEQFF. The chain carries TRBV7-9 and TRBJ2-1; no reliable D call. Germline CDR1 SEHNR, CDR2 FQNEAQ (reference sequence). With 8 bases removed from V and 10 bases from J, the gap between germline ends came to 9 bases. The CDR3 is 10 residues long.

The chain combines TRBV20-1 with TRBJ2-7; possible D gene TRBD1, 5 bases. CDR1 is DFQATT and CDR2 is SNEGSKA in the germline V gene (reference sequence). The germline V and J ends were trimmed by 3 bases and 1 base, with 10 bases remaining between them. The CDR3 loop spans 13 amino acids. The CDR3 region is CSASHAGSYEQYF. Written as DNA, the CDR3 is TGCAGTGCTAGTCACGCAGGGTCCTACGAGCAGTACTTC.

This clonotype was observed a few times. This chain joins TRBV10-3 and TRBJ1-2, with TRBD1 matching over 7 bases. CDR1 and CDR2 (germline): ENHRY, SYGVKD. The V gene end was trimmed by 8 bases and the J gene end by 6 bases; junction bases not matched to a gene: 6. This CDR3 has 12 amino acids. The CDR3 DNA is TGTGCCATCTACACCGGGACAGATGGCTACACCTTC. Its protein product is CAIYTGTDGYTF.

The chain has TRBV10-3 and TRBJ2-1, with D possibly being TRBD2 (5 bases). CDR3 size: 15 residues. Germline V gene sequence: CDR1 ENHRY, CDR2 SYGVKD. V was clipped by 7 bases and J by 0 bases, with 13 bases between them. The CDR3 region has the DNA TGTGCCATCAACGTAGCGCCAAGCTCCTACAATGAGCAGTTCTTC. This translates into CAINVAPSSYNEQFF.

The chain combines TRBV12-3 or TRBV12-4 with TRBJ1-2, with 7 bases matching TRBD1. The CDR3 is 13 residues long. V lost 6 bases and J lost 4; bases outside the gene matches: 5. CDR3 sequence: CASRRGLGYGYTF. The CDR3 DNA sequence: TGTGCCAGCAGAAGGGGGCTGGGCTATGGCTACACCTTC.

A few counts support this clonotype. The chain has TRBV6-5 and TRBJ2-1, with 7 bases identical to TRBD2. Germline V lookup: CDR1 MNHEY, CDR2 SVGAGI. This CDR3 has 13 residues. After removal of 2 bases from V and 6 bases from J, the junction contained 1 base not matched to a gene. Here the CDR3 reads CASSYREVNEQFF. CDR3 nucleotide sequence: TGTGCCAGCAGTTACCGGGAGGTCAATGAGCAGTTCTTC.

The chain recombines TRBV5-1 with TRBJ2-1, with TRBD2 matching 10 bases. This CDR3 comprises 17 residues. Germline V gives CDR1 SGHRS, CDR2 YFSETQ. J was trimmed by 2 bases and V by 4 bases; bases with no gene match: 9. The chain's CDR3 is CASSTGLAEITYNEQFF. CDR3 bases: TGCGCCAGCAGCACCGGACTAGCGGAAATAACCTACAATGAGCAGTTCTTC.

This clonotype was detected only a few times. One base away lies a much larger clone, so this may be a sequencing read error. CDR3 sequence (DNA): TGCGCCAGCAGCCCGACAGGGGAAACTAGCGGGGGGCCCCAGTACTTC. Its protein is CASSPTGETSGGPQYF. This chain joins TRBV4-1 and TRBJ2-7, with 12 nucleotides matching TRBD2. The CDR3 contains 16 residues. CDR1 is MGHRA and CDR2 is YSYEKL in the germline V gene. V was clipped by 4 bases and J by 10 bases; unmatched bases: 14.